The rows below give T cell receptor beta chains drawn from one sample of a study of T cell responses to AZD1222 COVID-19 vaccine. This table comes from immunoSEQ multiplex PCR, and its TCRdb copy is limited to in-frame clones, with some not included. The table has approximately 120,000 clones, approximately 91% seen once. The source was peripheral blood, collected 28 days after the second AZD1222 dose. The receptors were sampled from an adult who received the AZD1222 COVID-19 vaccine. Each CDR3 is given with its conserved first and last residue. The D gene is left open where the match is weak. Rows give clone size only sometimes, using once, few, many, or a class for an expanded clone.

>TRBD2|TRBV10-3|-|TRBJ2-1
CAISELGAGEGEQFF
TGTGCCATCAGTGAGTTAGGAGCGGGGGAAGGTGAGCAGTTCTTC
>-|TRBV5-1|-|TRBJ1-2
CARPRYGYTF
TGCGCCAGACCTCGATATGGCTACACCTTC
>-|TRBV6-6|-|TRBJ1-2
CASSSRQSTNYGYTF
TGTGCCAGCAGTTCCCGACAGTCTACTAACTATGGCTACACCTTC
>TRBD1|TRBV7-9|-|TRBJ2-3
CASSPRKGQGSTDTQYF
TGTGCCAGCAGCCCCCGGAAAGGACAGGGGAGCACAGATACGCAGTATTTT
>-|TRBV2|once|TRBJ1-4
CASSEGTANEKLFF
TGTGCCAGCAGTGAAGGGACGGCTAATGAAAAACTGTTTTTT
>TRBD2|TRBV29-1|-|TRBJ2-1
CSVEGLAGSYNEQFF
TGCAGCGTTGAGGGACTAGCGGGGTCCTACAATGAGCAGTTCTTC
>-|TRBV9|-|TRBJ2-7
CASSVGDRLIHEQYF
TGTGCCAGCAGCGTAGGTGACCGACTCATTCACGAGCAGTACTTC
>-|TRBV30|-|TRBJ2-7
CAWSLGIGLYEQYF
TGTGCCTGGAGCCTTGGGATAGGTTTGTACGAGCAGTACTTC
>TRBD1|TRBV2|-|TRBJ1-1
CATGTGTGTEAFF
TGTGCCACGGGGACAGGGACGGGCACTGAAGCTTTCTTT
>-|TRBV27|-|TRBJ2-3
CASSTLTDTQYF
TGTGCCAGCAGTACCCTTACAGATACGCAGTATTTT
>-|TRBV10-3|-|TRBJ2-7
CAISDQSSYEQYF
TGTGCCATCTCGGACCAAAGCTCCTACGAGCAGTACTTC
>TRBD2|TRBV4-3|-|TRBJ2-3
CASSQGLAGISTDTQYF
TGCGCCAGCAGCCAGGGACTAGCGGGGATATCCACAGATACGCAGTATTTT
>TRBD2|TRBV7-6|-|TRBJ2-7
CASSLGEREYSYEQYF
TGTGCCAGCAGCTTAGGGGAGCGGGAGTACTCCTACGAGCAGTACTTC
>TRBD1|TRBV4-2|-|TRBJ1-2
CASSQPGQGRGGYTF
TGTGCCAGCAGCCAGCCGGGACAGGGTAGGGGCGGCTACACCTTC
>TRBD1|TRBV4-3|-|TRBJ1-6
CASSQRFGQGVSSYNSPLHF
TGCGCCAGCAGCCAAAGATTCGGACAGGGGGTTAGCTCCTATAATTCACCCCTCCACTTT
>-|TRBV19|-|TRBJ1-6
CASKRAANSPLHF
TGTGCCAGTAAGAGGGCAGCTAATTCACCCCTCCACTTT
>-|TRBV10-2|once|TRBJ1-1
CASSRDVNTEAFF
TGCGCCAGCAGCAGGGACGTGAACACTGAAGCTTTCTTT
>-|TRBV21-1|-|TRBJ1-5
CASSKEDRRRYSNQPQHF
TGTGCCAGCAGCAAGGAGGACAGGAGACGTTATAGCAATCAGCCCCAGCATTTT
>-|TRBV4-2|-|TRBJ1-5
CASSHPNQPQHF
TGTGCCAGCAGCCACCCAAATCAGCCCCAGCATTTT
>-|TRBV14|once|TRBJ2-7
CASSQDRVYEQYF
TGTGCCAGCAGCCAAGACAGGGTCTACGAGCAGTACTTC
>-|TRBV5-4|-|TRBJ1-1
CASRSSYRDLNTEAFF
TGTGCCAGCAGAAGTAGTTACCGGGACCTGAACACTGAAGCTTTCTTT
>-|TRBV19|-|TRBJ2-7
CASTPTQGSGAYEQYF
TGTGCCAGTACGCCTACACAGGGAAGCGGGGCCTACGAGCAGTACTTC
>TRBD1|TRBV27|-|TRBJ1-1
CASQLTKAGTAEAFF
TGTGCCAGCCAACTTACGAAGGCCGGGACAGCGGAAGCTTTCTTT
>-|TRBV19|-|TRBJ1-5
CAPRTVFSFRHF
TGTGCCCCCCGGACAGTTTTTTCCTTTAGGCATTTT
>-|TRBV6-5|-|TRBJ2-1
CASSLSSGTPLPEQFF
TGTGCCAGCAGTTTGTCCTCCGGGACTCCCCTACCGGAGCAGTTCTTC
>TRBD1|TRBV3-1/TRBV3-2|-|TRBJ1-2
CASSGDSYGYTF
TGTGCTAGCAGCGGGGACAGCTATGGCTACACCTTC
>-|TRBV21-1|-|TRBJ1-2
CASLAGGRTF
TGTGCCAGCCTCGCGGGGGGGCGGACCTTC
>TRBD2|TRBV10-1|-|TRBJ2-3
CASSRLAGVEDTQYF
TGCGCCAGCAGCAGACTAGCGGGAGTGGAAGATACGCAGTATTTT
>-|TRBV6-6|-|TRBJ2-7
CASSLKESYEQYF
TGTGCCAGCAGTCTCAAGGAGTCCTACGAGCAGTACTTC
>-|TRBV7-2|-|TRBJ2-1
CASSPYRDVDEQFF
TGTGCCAGCAGCCCCTACAGGGATGTGGATGAGCAGTTCTTC
>-|TRBV18|-|TRBJ2-7
CASSPALEYEQYF
TGTGCCAGCTCACCAGCCCTAGAATACGAGCAGTACTTC
>TRBD1|TRBV6-5|-|TRBJ1-6
CASSYWTGHNSPLHF
TGTGCCAGCAGTTACTGGACAGGGCATAATTCACCCCTCCACTTT
>-|TRBV11-2|-|TRBJ2-1
CASSPLAGSYNEQFF
TGTGCCAGCAGCCCCCTAGCTGGCTCCTACAATGAGCAGTTCTTC
>-|TRBV5-4|-|TRBJ2-3
CASSSGVNTDTQYF
TGTGCCAGCAGCTCGGGGGTTAACACAGATACGCAGTATTTT
>-|TRBV28|-|TRBJ1-4
CASSFSVYNEKLFF
TGTGCCAGCAGTTTTTCCGTGTATAATGAAAAACTGTTTTTT
>-|TRBV5-4|-|TRBJ1-2
CASSFVGGDGYTF
TGTGCCAGCAGCTTTGTCGGGGGGGATGGCTACACCTTC
>-|TRBV3-1/TRBV3-2|-|TRBJ1-1
CASSVTGNTEAFF
TGTGCCAGCAGCGTAACAGGGAACACTGAAGCTTTCTTT
>-|TRBV2|-|TRBJ1-5
CASRKSDSNQPQHF
TGTGCCAGCAGGAAGTCAGATAGCAATCAGCCCCAGCATTTT
>-|TRBV9|-|TRBJ1-2
CASSVGPAVGDGYTF
TGTGCCAGCAGCGTAGGACCCGCCGTGGGGGATGGCTACACCTTC
>TRBD1|TRBV5-1|-|TRBJ1-1
CASSFPGGSGTEAFF
TGCGCCAGCAGCTTTCCAGGGGGCAGTGGCACTGAAGCTTTCTTT
>TRBD1|TRBV6-2/TRBV6-3|-|TRBJ1-2
CASSSTGDGYTF
TGTGCCAGCAGTTCTACAGGGGACGGCTACACCTTC
>-|TRBV5-4|-|TRBJ1-2
CASSFGTGAYGYTF
TGTGCCAGCAGCTTCGGGACTGGGGCATATGGCTACACCTTC
>TRBD2|TRBV7-2|-|TRBJ2-1
CASTVTSGAAYNEQFF
TGTGCCAGCACCGTGACTAGCGGGGCCGCCTACAATGAGCAGTTCTTC
>-|TRBV28|-|TRBJ1-4
CASSLLTTNEKLFF
TGTGCCAGCAGTTTATTAACAACTAATGAAAAACTGTTTTTT
>-|TRBV14|-|TRBJ2-1
CASSHNGVGYNEQFF
TGTGCCAGCAGCCACAATGGTGTTGGCTACAATGAGCAGTTCTTC
>-|TRBV5-1|-|TRBJ1-2
CASSGGANGYTF
TGCGCCAGCAGCGGGGGGGCGAATGGCTACACCTTC
>-|TRBV18|-|TRBJ2-5
CASSPEGETQYF
TGTGCCAGCTCACCGGAGGGGGAGACCCAGTACTTC
>-|TRBV7-2|-|TRBJ2-1
CASSFGGARDEQFF
TGTGCCAGCAGCTTTGGGGGGGCGAGGGATGAGCAGTTCTTC
>-|TRBV6-5|-|TRBJ2-1
CASRRLGGPDEQFF
TGTGCCAGCAGACGTTTGGGGGGGCCGGATGAGCAGTTCTTC